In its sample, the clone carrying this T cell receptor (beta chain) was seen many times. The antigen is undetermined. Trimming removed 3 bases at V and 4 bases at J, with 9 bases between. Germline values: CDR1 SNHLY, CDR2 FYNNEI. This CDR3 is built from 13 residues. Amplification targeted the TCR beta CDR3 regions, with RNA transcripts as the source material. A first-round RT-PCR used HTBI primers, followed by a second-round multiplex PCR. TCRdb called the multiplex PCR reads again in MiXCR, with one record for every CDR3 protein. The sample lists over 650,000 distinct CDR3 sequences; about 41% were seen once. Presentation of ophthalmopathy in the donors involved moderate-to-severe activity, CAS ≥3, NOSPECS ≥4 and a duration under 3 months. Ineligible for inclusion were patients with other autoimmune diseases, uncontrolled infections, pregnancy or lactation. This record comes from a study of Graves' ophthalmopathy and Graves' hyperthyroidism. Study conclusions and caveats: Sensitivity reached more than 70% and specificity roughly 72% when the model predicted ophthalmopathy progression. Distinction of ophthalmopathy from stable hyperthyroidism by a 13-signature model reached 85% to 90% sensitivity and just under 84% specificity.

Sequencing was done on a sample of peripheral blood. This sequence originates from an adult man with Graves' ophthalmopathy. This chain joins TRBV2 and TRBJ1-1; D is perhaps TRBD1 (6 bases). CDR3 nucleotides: TGTGCCAGCAGTGATGAAGGGGGCACTGAAGCTTTCTTT. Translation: CASSDEGGTEAFF.